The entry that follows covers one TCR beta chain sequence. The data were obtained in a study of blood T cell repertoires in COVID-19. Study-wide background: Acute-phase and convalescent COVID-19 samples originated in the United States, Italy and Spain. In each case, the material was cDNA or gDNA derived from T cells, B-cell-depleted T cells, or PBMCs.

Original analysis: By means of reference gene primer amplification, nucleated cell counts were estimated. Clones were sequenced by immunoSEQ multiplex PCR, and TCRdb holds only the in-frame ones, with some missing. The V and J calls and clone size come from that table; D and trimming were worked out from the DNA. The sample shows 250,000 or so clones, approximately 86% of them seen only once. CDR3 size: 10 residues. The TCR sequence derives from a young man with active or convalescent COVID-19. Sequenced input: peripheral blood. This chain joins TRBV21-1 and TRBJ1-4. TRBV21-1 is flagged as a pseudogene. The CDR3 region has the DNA TGTGCCAACTTTATTGAAAAACTGTTTTTT. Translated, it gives CANFIEKLFF.